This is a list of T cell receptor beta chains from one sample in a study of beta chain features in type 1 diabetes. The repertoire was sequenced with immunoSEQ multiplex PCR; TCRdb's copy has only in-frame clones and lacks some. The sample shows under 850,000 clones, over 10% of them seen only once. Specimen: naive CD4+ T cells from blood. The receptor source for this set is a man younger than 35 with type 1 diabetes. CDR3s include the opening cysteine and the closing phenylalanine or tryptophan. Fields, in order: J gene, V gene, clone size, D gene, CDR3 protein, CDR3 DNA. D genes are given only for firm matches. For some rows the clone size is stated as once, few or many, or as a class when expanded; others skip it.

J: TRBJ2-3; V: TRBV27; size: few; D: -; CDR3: CASSFRGDTQYF; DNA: TGTGCCAGCAGTTTCCGTGGAGATACGCAGTATTTT
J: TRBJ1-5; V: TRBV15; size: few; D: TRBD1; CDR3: CATSSLDRGPVRSNQPQHF; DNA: TGTGCCACCAGCAGCCTCGACAGGGGGCCCGTTAGGAGCAATCAGCCCCAGCATTTT
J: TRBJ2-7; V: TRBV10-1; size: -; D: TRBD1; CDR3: CASSGSGGVGEQYF; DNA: TGCGCCAGCAGTGGGTCAGGGGGCGTAGGCGAGCAGTACTTC
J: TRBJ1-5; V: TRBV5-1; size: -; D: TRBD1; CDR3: CASSPGTANQPQHF; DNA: TGCGCCAGCAGCCCAGGGACAGCAAATCAGCCCCAGCATTTT
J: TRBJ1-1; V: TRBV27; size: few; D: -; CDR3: CASRVRGGNTEAFF; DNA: TGTGCCAGCAGAGTCAGGGGAGGGAACACTGAAGCTTTCTTT
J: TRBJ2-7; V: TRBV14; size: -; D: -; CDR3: CASSQGFRQYF; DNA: TGTGCCAGCAGCCAAGGATTCAGGCAGTACTTC
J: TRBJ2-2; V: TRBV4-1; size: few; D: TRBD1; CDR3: CASSQLRDSLTGELFF; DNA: TGCGCCAGCAGCCAACTACGGGACAGTCTAACCGGGGAGCTGTTTTTT
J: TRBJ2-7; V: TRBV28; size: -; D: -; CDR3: CASLPRAASYEQYF; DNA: TGTGCCAGTTTACCCAGGGCTGCCTCCTACGAGCAGTACTTC
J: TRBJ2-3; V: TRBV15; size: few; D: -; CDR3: CATRTRGSDTQYF; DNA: TGTGCCACCAGGACCAGGGGATCGGATACGCAGTATTTT
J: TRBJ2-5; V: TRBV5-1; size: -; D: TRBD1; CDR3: CASSSTGARETQYF; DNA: TGCGCCAGCAGCTCGACAGGGGCACGCGAGACCCAGTACTTC
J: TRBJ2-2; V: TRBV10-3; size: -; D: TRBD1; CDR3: CATRRGQGDSGELFF; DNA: TGTGCCACCAGGAGAGGGCAGGGGGATTCCGGGGAGCTGTTTTTT
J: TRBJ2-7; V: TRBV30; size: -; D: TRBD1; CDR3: CAWSPGTGYEQYF; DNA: TGTGCCTGGAGTCCAGGGACAGGCTACGAGCAGTACTTC
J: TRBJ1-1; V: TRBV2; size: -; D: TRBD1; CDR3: CASISQGESTEAFF; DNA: TGTGCCAGCATCTCCCAGGGGGAGAGCACTGAAGCTTTCTTT
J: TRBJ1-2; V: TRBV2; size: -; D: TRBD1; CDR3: CASRDPDRAYGYTF; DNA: TGTGCCAGCAGAGACCCAGACAGGGCCTATGGCTACACCTTC
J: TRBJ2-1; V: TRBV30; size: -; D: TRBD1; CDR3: CAGTGGSSYNEQFF; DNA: TGTGCCGGGACAGGGGGAAGCTCCTACAATGAGCAGTTCTTC
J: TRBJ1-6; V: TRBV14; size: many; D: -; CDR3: CASSLRQFNSPLHF; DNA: TGTGCCAGCAGCCTAAGACAGTTTAATTCACCCCTCCACTTT
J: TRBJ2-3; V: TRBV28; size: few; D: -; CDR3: CASSFDPPSTDTQYF; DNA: TGTGCCAGCAGTTTTGACCCTCCCTCCACAGATACGCAGTATTTT
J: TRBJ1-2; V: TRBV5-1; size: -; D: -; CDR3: CASSLGAGARGYTF; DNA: TGCGCCAGCAGCTTGGGAGCCGGGGCGCGTGGCTACACCTTC
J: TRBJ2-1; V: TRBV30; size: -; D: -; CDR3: CAWSTIRDDRNEQFF; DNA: TGTGCCTGGAGTACTATTCGGGACGACCGCAATGAGCAGTTCTTC
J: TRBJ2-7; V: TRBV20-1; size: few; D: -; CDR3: CSATTGYEQYF; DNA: TGCAGTGCTACTACGGGGTACGAGCAGTACTTC
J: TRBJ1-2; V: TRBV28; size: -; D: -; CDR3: CASSSTRGVGYTF; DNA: TGTGCCAGCAGTTCCACCAGGGGCGTAGGCTACACCTTC
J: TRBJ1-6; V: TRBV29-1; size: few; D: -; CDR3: CSVGENNSPLHF; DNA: TGCAGTGTCGGAGAAAATAATTCACCCCTCCACTTT
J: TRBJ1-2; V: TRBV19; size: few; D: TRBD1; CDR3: CASTLPTGTRTF; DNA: TGTGCCAGTACCTTACCGACAGGGACCCGCACCTTC
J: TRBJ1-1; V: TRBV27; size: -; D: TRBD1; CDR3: CASSISRGLSEAFF; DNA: TGTGCCAGCAGTATTTCCAGGGGGCTCTCTGAAGCTTTCTTT
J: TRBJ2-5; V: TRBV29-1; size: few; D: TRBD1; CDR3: CSASRQGSQETQYF; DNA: TGCAGCGCCTCCCGACAGGGCAGCCAAGAGACCCAGTACTTC
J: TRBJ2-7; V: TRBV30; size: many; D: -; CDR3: CAWIGGGQDEQYF; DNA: TGTGCCTGGATTGGAGGGGGGCAGGACGAGCAGTACTTC
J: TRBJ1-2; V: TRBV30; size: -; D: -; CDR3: CAWSVQGLDYTF; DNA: TGTGCCTGGAGTGTACAGGGACTCGACTACACCTTC
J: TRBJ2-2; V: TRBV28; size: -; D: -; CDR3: CASKDGSTGELFF; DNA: TGTGCCAGCAAGGACGGGTCCACCGGGGAGCTGTTTTTT
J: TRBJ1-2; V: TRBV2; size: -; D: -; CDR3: CASSESRDKFGYTF; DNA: TGTGCCAGCAGTGAATCCCGGGACAAATTTGGCTACACCTTC
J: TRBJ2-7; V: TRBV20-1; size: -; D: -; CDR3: CSARGDYEQYF; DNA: TGCAGTGCTAGGGGGGATTACGAGCAGTACTTC
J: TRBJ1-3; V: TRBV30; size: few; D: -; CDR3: CAWSPERGNTIYF; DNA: TGTGCCTGGAGCCCAGAACGAGGAAACACCATATATTTT
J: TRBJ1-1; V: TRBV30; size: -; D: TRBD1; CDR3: CAWRGQVAEAFF; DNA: TGTGCCTGGAGGGGACAGGTGGCTGAAGCTTTCTTT
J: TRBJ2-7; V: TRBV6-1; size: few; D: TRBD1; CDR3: CASSEGTGGGEQYF; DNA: TGTGCCAGCAGTGAAGGCACAGGGGGTGGCGAGCAGTACTTC
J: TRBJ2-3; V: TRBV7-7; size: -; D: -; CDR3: CASSLDSTDTQYF; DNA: TGTGCTAGCAGCTTAGACAGCACAGATACGCAGTATTTT
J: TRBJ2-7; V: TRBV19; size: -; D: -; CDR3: CASSNYYEQYF; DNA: TGTGCCAGTAGCAACTACTACGAGCAGTACTTC
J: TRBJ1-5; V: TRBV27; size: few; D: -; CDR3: CASTKGVGQPQHF; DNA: TGTGCCAGCACTAAGGGGGTCGGACAGCCCCAGCATTTT
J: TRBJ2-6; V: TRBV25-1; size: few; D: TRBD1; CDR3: CASSARRDSLTGANVLTF; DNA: TGTGCCAGCAGTGCCAGAAGGGACAGCTTAACTGGGGCCAACGTCCTGACTTTC
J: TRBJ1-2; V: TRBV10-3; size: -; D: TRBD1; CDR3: CATGTGVGYTF; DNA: TGTGCCACCGGGACAGGGGTAGGCTACACCTTC
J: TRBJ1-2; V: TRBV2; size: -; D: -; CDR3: CASMDPVPVEF; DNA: TGTGCCAGCATGGACCCCGTTCCGGTGGAATTC
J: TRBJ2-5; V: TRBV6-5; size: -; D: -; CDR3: CASRREQETQYF; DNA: TGTGCCAGCAGGAGGGAGCAAGAGACCCAGTACTTC
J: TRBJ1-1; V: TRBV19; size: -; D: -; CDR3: CASTGNTEAFF; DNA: TGTGCCAGTACAGGGAACACTGAAGCTTTCTTT
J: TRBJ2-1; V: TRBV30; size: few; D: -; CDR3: CAWSVGLDNEQFF; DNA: TGTGCCTGGAGTGTTGGGCTGGACAATGAGCAGTTCTTC
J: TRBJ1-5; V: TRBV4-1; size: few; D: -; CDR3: CASSLQQGSSSNQPQHF; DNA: TGCGCCAGCAGCCTTCAACAGGGCTCGTCGAGCAATCAGCCCCAGCATTTT
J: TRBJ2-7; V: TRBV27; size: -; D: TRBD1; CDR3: CASSLTGQGRYEQYF; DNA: TGTGCCAGCAGTTTAACGGGACAGGGAAGGTACGAGCAGTACTTC
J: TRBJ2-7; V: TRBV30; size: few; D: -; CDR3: CAWSADAYEQYF; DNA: TGTGCCTGGAGTGCAGACGCCTACGAGCAGTACTTC
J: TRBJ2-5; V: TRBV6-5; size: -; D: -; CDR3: CASSRPHQETQYF; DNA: TGTGCCAGCAGTAGACCCCACCAAGAGACCCAGTACTTC
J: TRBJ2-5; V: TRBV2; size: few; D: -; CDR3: CASSEASRRETQYF; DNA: TGTGCCAGCAGTGAAGCCTCACGGCGGGAGACCCAGTACTTC
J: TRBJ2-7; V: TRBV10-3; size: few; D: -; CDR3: CAITPGTLNEQYF; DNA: TGTGCCATCACCCCGGGGACTCTGAACGAGCAGTACTTC
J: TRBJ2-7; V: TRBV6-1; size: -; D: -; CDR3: CASSERPTPYEQYF; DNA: TGTGCCAGCAGTGAACGTCCGACTCCCTACGAGCAGTACTTC
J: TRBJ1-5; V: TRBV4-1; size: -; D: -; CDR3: CASSQSDQPQHF; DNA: TGCGCCAGCAGCCAATCGGATCAGCCCCAGCATTTT
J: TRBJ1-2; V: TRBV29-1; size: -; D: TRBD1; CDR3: CSALGQGRGNYGYTF; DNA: TGCAGCGCCCTGGGACAGGGTAGAGGGAACTATGGCTACACCTTC
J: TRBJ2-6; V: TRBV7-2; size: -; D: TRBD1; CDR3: CASRQGYGANVLTF; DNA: TGTGCCAGCAGACAGGGGTATGGGGCCAACGTCCTGACTTTC
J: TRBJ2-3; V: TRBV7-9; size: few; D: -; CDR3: CASSLVSGLSTDTQYF; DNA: TGTGCCAGCAGCTTGGTCTCGGGGCTGTCGACAGATACGCAGTATTTT
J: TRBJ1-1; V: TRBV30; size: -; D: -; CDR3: CAWSRTNTEAFF; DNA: TGTGCCTGGAGCCGGACAAACACTGAAGCTTTCTTT
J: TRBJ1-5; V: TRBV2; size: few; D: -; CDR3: CASSDGFQPQHF; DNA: TGTGCCAGCAGTGATGGGTTTCAGCCCCAGCATTTT
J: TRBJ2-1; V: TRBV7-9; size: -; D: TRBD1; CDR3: CASSLKGANEQFF; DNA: TGTGCCAGCAGCTTAAAGGGGGCAAATGAGCAGTTCTTC
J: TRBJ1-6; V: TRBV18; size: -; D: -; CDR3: CASSPVLSSYNSPLHF; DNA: TGTGCCAGCTCACCAGTGTTAAGCTCCTATAATTCACCCCTCCACTTT
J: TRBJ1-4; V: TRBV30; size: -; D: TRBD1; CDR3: CAWSRGPDEKLFF; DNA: TGTGCCTGGAGCAGGGGGCCTGATGAAAAACTGTTTTTT
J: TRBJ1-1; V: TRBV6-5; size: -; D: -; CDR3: CASSYSGGMNTEAFF; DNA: TGTGCCAGCAGTTACTCTGGGGGGATGAACACTGAAGCTTTCTTT